The 26 T cell receptor beta chains below come from one sample, sequenced in a study of CD8 T cells in Susac syndrome. Reverse transcription used about 0.45 to 1 ug RNA and random hexamers. One entry per CDR3 protein results from TCRdb running MiXCR on the immunoSEQ multiplex PCR reads. The repertoire holds about 140,000 distinct CDR3 sequences, approximately 94% seen once, with more than 0.075% in the top ten. The sample comprised CD4+ T cells from PBMCs. The receptor source for this set is a human donor with Susac syndrome.

The rearrangement links TRBV7-9 to TRBJ2-1; D is possibly TRBD1 (6 bases). CDR1 SEHNR and CDR2 FQNEAQ come from the germline V gene (reference sequence). The V end was cut by 5 bases, the J end by 8 bases, with 10 bases between. CDR3 length: 12 amino acids. This CDR3 reads CASSPQGYEQFF. DNA for the CDR3: TGTGCCAGCAGCCCACAGGGCTATGAGCAGTTCTTC. The entire variable domain, with the rest obtained from reference TRBV7-9 and TRBJ2-1, is as follows: DTGVSQNPRHKITKRGQNVTFRCDPISEHNRLYWYRQTLGQGPEFLTYFQNEAQLEKSRLLSDRFSAERPKGSFSTLEIQRTEQGDSAMYLCASSPQGYEQFFGPGTRLTVL.

The genes are TRBV5-1 and TRBJ2-7; D assignment may be TRBD1 or TRBD2 (6 bases each). Germline lookup yields CDR1 SGHRS and CDR2 YFSETQ. The V end lost 5 bases, the J end lost 5 bases, and 8 bases lay between the germline ends. The CDR3 runs to 11 residues. The CDR3 loop is CASSRGDEQYF. The CDR3 region has the DNA TGCGCCAGCAGTAGGGGGGACGAGCAGTACTTC. Using reference TRBV5-1 and TRBJ2-7 for the parts outside the CDR3, the full variable domain is KAGVTQTPRYLIKTRGQQVTLSCSPISGHRSVSWYQQTPGQGLQFLFEYFSETQRNKGNFPGRFSGRQFSNSRSEMNVSTLELGDSALYLCASSRGDEQYFGPGTRLTVT.

The chain couples TRBV6-6 to TRBJ2-7, with 8 bases that match TRBD1. With 5 bases clipped from V and 3 bases from J, the junction kept 12 bases outside the gene matches. This CDR3 contains 16 residues. Per the germline V gene, CDR1 is MNHNY and CDR2 is SVGAGI (reference sequence). The CDR3 nucleotides are TGTGCCAGCAGTGGACACGCAGGGGGCAGCAGCTACGAGCAGTACTTC. Translated, it gives CASSGHAGGSSYEQYF.

The V gene is TRBV29-1, the J gene TRBJ2-3; D is undetermined. Germline values: CDR1 SQVTM, CDR2 ANQGSEA. Deletions cut 3 bases from V and 2 bases from J, with 12 bases between. This CDR3 region has 14 residues. CDR3 sequence: CSVDFGRTTDTQYF. The CDR3 bases are TGCAGCGTTGATTTCGGTAGAACCACAGATACGCAGTATTTT.

This clonotype occurred once. The chain has TRBV28 and TRBJ1-2, with a possible D match to TRBD1 (6 bases). Per the germline V gene, CDR1 is MDHEN and CDR2 is SYDVKM. Trimming removed 3 bases from V and 3 bases from J, with 11 bases in between. The CDR3 runs 14 residues. Written as DNA, the CDR3 is TGTGCCAGCAGTTTCCGGGGGCAGTACTATGGCTACACCTTC. Protein product: CASSFRGQYYGYTF.

V usage is TRBV28 and J usage is TRBJ2-7; 9 positions agree with TRBD1. Germline CDR1 is MDHEN and CDR2 is SYDVKM. The CDR3 runs to 13 residues. The ends lost 4 bases at V and 5 bases at J; junction bases unmatched: 3. The chain's CDR3 is CASSSDRGHEQYF. Written as DNA, the CDR3 is TGTGCCAGCAGTTCGGACAGGGGACACGAGCAGTACTTC. Full variable domain (outside the CDR3, taken from reference TRBV28 and TRBJ2-7): DVKVTQSSRYLVKRTGEKVFLECVQDMDHENMFWYRQDPGLGLRLIYFSYDVKMKEKGDIPEGYSVSREKKERFSLILESASTNQTSMYLCASSSDRGHEQYFGPGTRLTVT.

The J gene is TRBJ2-1, the V gene TRBV14; D might be TRBD2 (5 bases). Germline V gene lookup returns CDR1 SGHDN and CDR2 FVKESK. V was shortened by 4 bases and J by 7 bases, with 14 bases between the two germline ends. The CDR3 loop spans 14 amino acids. The CDR3 bases are TGTGCCAGCAGCCCCCAGACAAGAGGGAATGAGCAGTTCTTC. Protein product: CASSPQTRGNEQFF.

The chain has TRBV12-3 or TRBV12-4 and TRBJ1-5; 9 bases agree with TRBD1. This CDR3 has 16 amino acids. Trimming at V came to 6 bases and at J to 4 bases, leaving 10 bases not matched to a gene. The CDR3 sequence: CASSRDRVFENQPQHF. As DNA, the CDR3 is TGTGCCAGCAGCCGGGACAGGGTATTCGAAAATCAGCCCCAGCATTTT.

V and J are TRBV3-1 and TRBJ2-7; 7 nucleotides line up with TRBD2. The germline V gene has CDR1 LGHDT and CDR2 YNNKEL (reference sequence). Trimming removed 5 bases from V and 7 bases from J; junction bases left unmatched: 14. The CDR3 sequence is 15 residues long. The CDR3 sequence: CASSISGTPGGEQYF. The DNA of the CDR3 is TGTGCCAGCAGCATCAGCGGGACCCCAGGAGGGGAGCAGTACTTC.

The chain combines TRBV20-1 with TRBJ2-1, with D possibly TRBD2 on 6 matching bases. V dropped 6 bases and J dropped 5 bases, with 11 bases sitting between them. The CDR3 length is 12 residues. Per germline, CDR1 DFQATT and CDR2 SNEGSKA (reference sequence). The CDR3 coding sequence is TGCAGTGCCGAAACGGGAGACAATGAGCAGTTCTTC. Amino acid sequence: CSAETGDNEQFF.

This clonotype showed up just once. The rearrangement joins TRBV2 to TRBJ2-5; maybe TRBD1 (7 bases). CDR3 length: 15 amino acids. V lost 3 bases and J 0 bases, leaving 11 bases between the germline ends. Germline loops: CDR1 SNHLY, CDR2 FYNNEI. The CDR3 here is CASSDRGTDQETQYF. Written as DNA, the CDR3 is TGTGCCAGCAGTGATCGCGGGACAGACCAAGAGACCCAGTACTTC.

The gene calls are TRBV18 and TRBJ2-7, with D possibly being TRBD2 (5 bases). Trimming took off 3 bases at V and 4 bases at J, with 22 bases between the two ends. Germline V gene lookup returns CDR1 KGHSH and CDR2 LQKENI. The CDR3 has 17 amino acids. The DNA of the CDR3 is TGTGCCAGCTCACCTATCCGGGGAAGCGGTAAGGTTTACGAGCAGTACTTC. This sequence encodes CASSPIRGSGKVYEQYF.

V gene TRBV15 combines with J gene TRBJ1-5, with D uncertain. Trimming pared 3 bases from V and 6 bases from J, leaving 9 bases between. Germline CDR1 LNHNV, CDR2 YYDKDF (reference sequence). The CDR3 covers 13 residues. DNA for the CDR3: TGTGCCACCAGCAGGGGTTCCGGTCAGCCCCAGCATTTT. It codes for CATSRGSGQPQHF. Filled out from reference TRBV15 and TRBJ1-5, the complete variable domain reads DAMVIQNPRYQVTQFGKPVTLSCSQTLNHNVMYWYQQKSSQAPKLLFHYYDKDFNNEADTPDNFQSRRPNTSFCFLDIRSPGLGDTAMYLCATSRGSGQPQHFGDGTRLSIL.

The CDR3 is CSASEGTQRERANEQFF. CDR3 in DNA: TGCAGTGCTAGCGAGGGAACTCAGCGGGAGAGGGCGAATGAGCAGTTCTTC. V and J are TRBV20-1 and TRBJ2-1; TRBD2 matches at 8 bases. With V trimmed by 3 bases and J by 7 bases, 17 bases remained unmatched. The germline V gene encodes CDR1 DFQATT and CDR2 SNEGSKA (reference sequence). This CDR3 is 17 amino acids long.

J is TRBJ2-3 and V is TRBV7-9; tentative D call: TRBD2 (6 bases). This CDR3 is 15 amino acids long. The V gene lost 2 bases and the J gene lost 2 bases, with 11 bases spanning the gap. Germline CDR1 is SEHNR and CDR2 is FQNEAQ (reference sequence). CDR3 DNA: TGTGCCAGCAGCTTATGGGCGGGGAACACAGATACGCAGTATTTT. Protein sequence: CASSLWAGNTDTQYF.

This clonotype was counted only a few times. The rearrangement links TRBV20-1 to TRBJ2-5; D call uncertain. The CDR3 is 10 residues long. Trimming pared 3 bases from V and 4 bases from J, leaving 3 bases between. The germline V gene encodes CDR1 DFQATT and CDR2 SNEGSKA (reference sequence). For the CDR3, the DNA is TGCAGTGCTAGGCGAGAGACCCAGTACTTC. Translation: CSARRETQYF.

V gene TRBV5-1 combines with J gene TRBJ2-7; 7 bases fit TRBD2. Germline trimming cut 3 bases from V and 0 bases from J; bases unmatched to any gene: 9. CDR1 and CDR2 from the germline V gene are SGHRS and YFSETQ. The CDR3 length is 16 residues. In DNA form, the CDR3 reads TGCGCCAGCAGCTCCGGGGGGTGGGAGGACTCCTACGAGCAGTACTTC. This sequence encodes CASSSGGWEDSYEQYF.

The V gene is TRBV7-3, the J gene TRBJ2-2, with D unresolved. The CDR3 is 16 residues long. Trimming pared 5 bases from V and 4 bases from J, leaving 17 bases between. CDR1 is SGHTA and CDR2 is FQGTGA in the germline V gene. CDR3 protein: CASSPKVMGGTGELFF. In DNA form, the CDR3 reads TGTGCCAGCAGCCCTAAGGTCATGGGCGGCACCGGGGAGCTGTTTTTT.

The chain joins TRBV20-1 to TRBJ1-5; TRBD1 might be the D (5 bases). Trimming cost V 6 bases and J 8 bases, with 17 bases left between them. CDR3 length equals 13 residues. Germline V gene lookup returns CDR1 DFQATT and CDR2 SNEGSKA (reference sequence). The CDR3 protein is CSAQLLQGEPQHF. CDR3 DNA sequence: TGCAGTGCGCAGTTATTGCAGGGAGAGCCCCAGCATTTT.

J is TRBJ2-1 and V is TRBV11-2, with a possible D match to TRBD2 (5 bases). The CDR3 covers 16 residues. In germline, CDR1 is SGHAT, CDR2 FQNNGV. Trimming removed 3 bases from V and 4 bases from J, with 16 bases in between. CDR3 loop: CASSFLTGSGYNEQFF. The CDR3 region has the DNA TGTGCCAGCAGCTTCCTGACGGGTTCGGGATACAATGAGCAGTTCTTC.

The J gene is TRBJ1-1, the V gene TRBV7-9; D is ambiguous. The ends were cut back, 6 bases at V and 1 base at J, with 6 bases in the middle. Germline V lookup: CDR1 SEHNR, CDR2 FQNEAQ (reference sequence). The CDR3 sequence is 12 residues long. CDR3: CASRNKNTEAFF. CDR3 bases: TGTGCCAGCAGAAACAAGAACACTGAAGCTTTCTTT.

V gene TRBV7-9 combines with J gene TRBJ1-1; tentatively, D is TRBD1 (5 bases). Germline assignment: CDR1 SEHNR and CDR2 FQNEAQ (reference sequence). Trimming shortened V by 5 bases and J by 8 bases, and 6 bases separated the two germline ends. The CDR3 sequence is 10 residues long. The CDR3 nucleotides read TGTGCCAGCAGCGGGGGGGAAGCTTTCTTT. Translated, it gives CASSGGEAFF.

The rearrangement links TRBV29-1 to TRBJ2-7; TRBD1 or TRBD2 may be the D gene (5 bases each). CDR3 size: 14 residues. Trimming took 3 bases from V and 5 from J, leaving 17 bases between them. Germline V lookup: CDR1 SQVTM, CDR2 ANQGSEA. CDR3 nucleotides: TGCAGCGTTGAGACGGGGCGCGGAATCCACGAGCAGTACTTC. Amino acid sequence: CSVETGRGIHEQYF.

The V gene is TRBV4-1, the J gene TRBJ2-7; tentative D call: TRBD2 (6 bases). Germline V gene lookup returns CDR1 MGHRA and CDR2 YSYEKL. Trimming removed 4 bases from V and 8 bases from J, with 21 bases in between. There are 15 residues in the CDR3. CDR3 sequence: CASSPPPGLHRQQYF. The CDR3 coding sequence is TGCGCCAGCAGCCCCCCACCGGGACTCCACCGGCAGCAGTACTTC.

This rearrangement joins TRBV29-1 to TRBJ1-1; D unresolved. V lost 7 bases and J lost 2, with 14 bases in between. The CDR3 has 13 amino acids. The germline V gene encodes CDR1 SQVTM and CDR2 ANQGSEA. CDR3 protein: CSALARKNTEAFF. The CDR3 nucleotides read TGCAGCGCCCTGGCCAGGAAAAACACTGAAGCTTTCTTT.

This sequence joins TRBV25-1 and TRBJ1-6; 9 bases map to TRBD1. CDR3 size: 15 residues. From germline, CDR1 is MGHDK and CDR2 SYGVNS. The junction had 6 bases not matched to a gene; V was cut back by 5 bases and J by 7 bases. The CDR3 sequence: CASSPSGTGNSPLHF. The DNA of the CDR3 is TGTGCCAGCAGTCCCTCCGGGACAGGGAATTCACCCCTCCACTTT.